This T cell receptor beta chain stems from a study of CD8 T cells in ankylosing spondylitis. Regarding the study as a whole: Researchers report that disease-linked clones proved CD8+ and relatively rare in peripheral blood. A TCR beta motif made of about 8 highly homologous variants seemed typical of ankylosing spondylitis blood. Previous work reported some of these motif variants in the synovial fluid and blood of reactive arthritis.

There are 15 residues in the CDR3. Germline V gene data show CDR1 as LGHNA and CDR2 as YNFKEQ. Trimming removed 0 bases at V and 7 bases at J, with 15 bases between. Comments on this clonotype: Its antigen is unknown.

Quantitative 5'-RACE was performed with molecular barcodes, and it yielded the TCR beta libraries. One entry per CDR3 protein, called by TCRdb with MiXCR from the 5' RACE reads. The sample shows under 550,000 distinct CDR3 sequences, 25% to 30% of them seen only once. Source material: blood, either unsorted or a sorted T cell fraction (not recorded which). The TCR was taken from a male donor with ankylosing spondylitis. The rearrangement links TRBV4-2 to TRBJ1-2; D not certain. CDR3 nucleotide sequence: TGTGCCAGCAGCCAAGAGGCGGGATACGGGTCTGGCTACACCTTC. Encoded protein: CASSQEAGYGSGYTF.